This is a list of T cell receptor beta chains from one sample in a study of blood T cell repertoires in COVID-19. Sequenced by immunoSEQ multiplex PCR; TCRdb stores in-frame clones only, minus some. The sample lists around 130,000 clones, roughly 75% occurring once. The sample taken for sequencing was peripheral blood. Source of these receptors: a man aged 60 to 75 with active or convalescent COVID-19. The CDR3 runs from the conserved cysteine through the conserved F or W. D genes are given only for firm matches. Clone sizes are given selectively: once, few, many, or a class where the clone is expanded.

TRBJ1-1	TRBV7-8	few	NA	TGTGCCAGCAGCTTAGGATGGCCTGTCAAAACTGAAGCTTTCTTT	CASSLGWPVKTEAFF
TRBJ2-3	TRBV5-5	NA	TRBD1	TGTGCCAGCACCCCTGCAGGGGGAGATACGCAGTATTTT	CASTPAGGDTQYF
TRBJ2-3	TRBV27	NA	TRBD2	TGTGCCAGCAGTTTATGGTCTAGCGGGAGGTCAGATACGCAGTATTTT	CASSLWSSGRSDTQYF
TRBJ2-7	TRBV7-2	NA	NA	TGTGCCAGCAAACCGCGGGCACAGAGCTCCTACGAGCAGTACTTC	CASKPRAQSSYEQYF
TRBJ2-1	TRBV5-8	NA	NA	TGTGCCAGCAGCCGCTTAGCGGCCCTAATTAATGAGCAGTTCTTC	CASSRLAALINEQFF
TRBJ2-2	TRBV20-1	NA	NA	TGCAGTGCTAGTGACCAGCGGGTGAACACCGGGGAGCTGTTTTTT	CSASDQRVNTGELFF
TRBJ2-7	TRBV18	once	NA	TGTGCCAGCTCACCACCGAACAACAGGCGGACGCAGTACTTC	CASSPPNNRRTQYF
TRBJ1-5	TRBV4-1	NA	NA	TGCGCCAGCAGCCAAGAGGAGTTTCAGCCCCAGCATTTT	CASSQEEFQPQHF
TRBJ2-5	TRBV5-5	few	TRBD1	TGTGCCAGCAGCGGACAGGGTCAAGAGACCCAGTACTTC	CASSGQGQETQYF
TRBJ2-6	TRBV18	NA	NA	TGTGCCAGCTCACCGCAGGGGACTGGGGCCAACGTCCTGACTTTC	CASSPQGTGANVLTF
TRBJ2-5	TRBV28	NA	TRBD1	TGTGCCAGCAGTTTACTGGGACAGGGGTTGCAAGAGACCCAGTACTTC	CASSLLGQGLQETQYF
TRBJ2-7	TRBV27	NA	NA	TGTGCCAGCAGTTTATATTGGGGCGGGGCGCAGACCTACGAGCAGTACTTC	CASSLYWGGAQTYEQYF
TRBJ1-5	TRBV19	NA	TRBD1	TGTGCCAGTAGTATAGCGGCAGGGGGATTTAATCAGCCCCAGCATTTT	CASSIAAGGFNQPQHF
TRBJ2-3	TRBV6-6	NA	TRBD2	TGTGCCAGCACCGGGGGGGGGTACGGCCCAGATACGCAGTATTTT	CASTGGGYGPDTQYF
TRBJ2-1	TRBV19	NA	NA	TGTGCCAGTAGTATAGATACTAGCACGAGCTCCTACAATGAGCAGTTCTTC	CASSIDTSTSSYNEQFF
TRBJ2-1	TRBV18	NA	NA	TGTGCCAGCTCACAGCGGTACCTTCCGTTCTTC	CASSQRYLPFF
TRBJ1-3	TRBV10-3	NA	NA	TGTGCCATCAGGGGACATATTGAAGCGGACACCATATATTTT	CAIRGHIEADTIYF
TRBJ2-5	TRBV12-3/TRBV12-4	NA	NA	TGTGCCAGCAGTTTTGGGCAGGGAGAGACCCAGTACTTC	CASSFGQGETQYF
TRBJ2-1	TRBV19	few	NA	TGTGCCAGTATGCGGAGCGGGACAAATGAGCAGTTCTTC	CASMRSGTNEQFF
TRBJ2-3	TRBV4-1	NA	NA	TGCGCCAGCAGCCAAGATAGAGATACGCAGTATTTT	CASSQDRDTQYF
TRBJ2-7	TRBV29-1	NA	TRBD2	TGCAGCGTTGGCGGAGGACTAGCGGGACTCTACGAGCAGTACTTC	CSVGGGLAGLYEQYF
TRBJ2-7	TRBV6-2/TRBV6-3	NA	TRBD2	TGTGCCAGCAGTTACGGGACTAGCGGGAGGATCTCCTACGAGCAGTACTTC	CASSYGTSGRISYEQYF
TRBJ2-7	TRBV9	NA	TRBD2	TGTGCCGGACTCTGTGGACTAGCAACCTACGAGCAGTACTTC	CAGLCGLATYEQYF
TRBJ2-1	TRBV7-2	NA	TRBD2	TGTGCCAGCAGCTTAGGGGGACTAGCGGAAAATGAGCAGTTCTTC	CASSLGGLAENEQFF
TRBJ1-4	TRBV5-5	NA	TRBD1	TGTGCCAGCAGCTTGATTAGACAGGGCAATGAAAAACTGTTTTTT	CASSLIRQGNEKLFF
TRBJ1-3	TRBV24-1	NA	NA	TGTGCCACCAGTGATCCACGGGGGACTGGAAACACCATATATTTT	CATSDPRGTGNTIYF
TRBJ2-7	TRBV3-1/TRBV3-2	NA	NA	TGTGCCAGCAGCCTCGGCGGTCCTATACACGAGCAGTACTTC	CASSLGGPIHEQYF
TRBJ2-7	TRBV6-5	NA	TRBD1	TGTGCCAGCAAGGCCCCGACAGGGGAAACCTACGAGCAGTACTTC	CASKAPTGETYEQYF
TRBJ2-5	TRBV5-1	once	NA	TGCGCCAGCAGCTGGGACACCAGTCAAGAGACCCAGTACTTC	CASSWDTSQETQYF
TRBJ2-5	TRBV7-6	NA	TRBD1	TGTGCCAGCAGCCGAACAGGGGCGAGGCAAGAGACCCAGTACTTC	CASSRTGARQETQYF
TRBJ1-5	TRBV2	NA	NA	TGTGCCAGCAGTGCCTCAGGGTTCAATCAGCCCCAGCATTTT	CASSASGFNQPQHF
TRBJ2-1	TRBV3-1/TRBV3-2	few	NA	TGTGCCAGCAGCCAAGAAGGACAGCTCGAGCAGTTCTTC	CASSQEGQLEQFF
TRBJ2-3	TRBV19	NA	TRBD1	TGTGCCAGTACCCCGACAGGGAGCACAGATACGCAGTATTTT	CASTPTGSTDTQYF
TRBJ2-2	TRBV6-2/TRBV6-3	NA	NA	TGTGCCAGCAGTTACGTCGGGAGCCTTGGGGAGCTGTTTTTT	CASSYVGSLGELFF
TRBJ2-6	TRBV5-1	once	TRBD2	TGCGCCAGCAGCTTGGCTAGCGGAGTGGGCTCTGGGGCCAACGTCCTGACTTTC	CASSLASGVGSGANVLTF
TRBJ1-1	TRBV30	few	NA	TGTGCCTGGAGTGTACAGGTAGGGGTGTTGCCTGAAGCTTTCTTT	CAWSVQVGVLPEAFF
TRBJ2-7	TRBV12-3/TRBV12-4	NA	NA	TGTGCCAGCAGTTTTGTCCCCGGGGAGCAGTACTTC	CASSFVPGEQYF
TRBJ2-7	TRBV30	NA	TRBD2	TGTGCCTGGACGGTTAGCGGGAGGTCGAGCGAGCAGTACTTC	CAWTVSGRSSEQYF
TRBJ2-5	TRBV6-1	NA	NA	TGTGCCAGCAGTGAAGCAGGAGGGGTTGAGACCCAGTACTTC	CASSEAGGVETQYF
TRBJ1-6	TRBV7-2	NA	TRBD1	TGTGCCAGCAGACAGAGACAGGGGGGGTCACCCCTCCACTTT	CASRQRQGGSPLHF
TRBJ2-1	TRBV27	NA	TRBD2	TGTGCCAGCAGTCCCGTGACTAGCGGGAAGCTCCCGCGTCTGTGGTCCTACAATGAGCAGTTCTTC	CASSPVTSGKLPRLWSYNEQFF
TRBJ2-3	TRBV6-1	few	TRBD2	TGTGCCAGCAGTGAACCAGTAGCGGGATCCCGAGAAACAGATACGCAGTATTTT	CASSEPVAGSRETDTQYF
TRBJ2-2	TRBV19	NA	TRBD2	TGTGCCAGTAGTATCTTAGCGGGAGGGCCGTACACCGGGGAGCTGTTTTTT	CASSILAGGPYTGELFF
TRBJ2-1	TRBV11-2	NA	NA	TGTGCCAGCACCATGGGGAGATACTACAATGAGCAGTTCTTC	CASTMGRYYNEQFF